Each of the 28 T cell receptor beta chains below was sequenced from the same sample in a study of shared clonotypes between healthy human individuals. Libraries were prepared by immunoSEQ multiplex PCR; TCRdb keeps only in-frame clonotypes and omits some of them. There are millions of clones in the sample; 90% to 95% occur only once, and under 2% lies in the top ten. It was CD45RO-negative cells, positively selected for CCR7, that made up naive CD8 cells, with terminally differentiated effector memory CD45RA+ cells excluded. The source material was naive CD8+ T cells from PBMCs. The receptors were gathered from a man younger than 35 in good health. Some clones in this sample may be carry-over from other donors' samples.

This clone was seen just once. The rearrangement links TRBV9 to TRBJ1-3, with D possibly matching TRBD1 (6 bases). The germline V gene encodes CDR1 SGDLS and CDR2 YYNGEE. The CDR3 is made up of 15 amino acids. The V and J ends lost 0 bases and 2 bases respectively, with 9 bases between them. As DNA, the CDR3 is TGTGCCAGCAGCGTAGAAGCAGGGGCTGGAAACACCATATATTTT. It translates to CASSVEAGAGNTIYF.

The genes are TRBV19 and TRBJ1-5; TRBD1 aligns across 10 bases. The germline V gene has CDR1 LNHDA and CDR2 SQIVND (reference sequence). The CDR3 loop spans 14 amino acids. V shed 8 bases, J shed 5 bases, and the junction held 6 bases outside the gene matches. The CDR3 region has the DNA TGTGCCAGTCGCCGACAGGGGGCGGATCAGCCCCAGCATTTT. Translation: CASRRQGADQPQHF.

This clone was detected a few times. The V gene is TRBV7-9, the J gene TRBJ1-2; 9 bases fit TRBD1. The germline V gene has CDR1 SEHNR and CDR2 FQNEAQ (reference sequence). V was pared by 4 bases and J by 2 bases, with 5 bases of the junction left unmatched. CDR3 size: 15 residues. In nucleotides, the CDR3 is TGTGCCAGCAGCTCACTCGGACAGGGGAACTATGGCTACACCTTC. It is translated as CASSSLGQGNYGYTF.

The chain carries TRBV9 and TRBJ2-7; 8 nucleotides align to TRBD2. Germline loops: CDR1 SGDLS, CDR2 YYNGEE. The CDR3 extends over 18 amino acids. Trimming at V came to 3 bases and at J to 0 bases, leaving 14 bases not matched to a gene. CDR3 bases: TGTGCCAGCAGCGCCCCCGGGGGTAGCGGGACGAACTCCTACGAGCAGTACTTC. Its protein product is CASSAPGGSGTNSYEQYF. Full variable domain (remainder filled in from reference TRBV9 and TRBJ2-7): DSGVTQTPKHLITATGQRVTLRCSPRSGDLSVYWYQQSLDQGLQFLIQYYNGEERAKGNILERFSAQQFPDLHSELNLSSLELGDSALYFCASSAPGGSGTNSYEQYFGPGTRLTVT.

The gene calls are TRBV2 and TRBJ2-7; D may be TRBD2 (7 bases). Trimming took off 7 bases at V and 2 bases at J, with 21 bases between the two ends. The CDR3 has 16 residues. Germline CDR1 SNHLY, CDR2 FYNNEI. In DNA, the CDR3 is TGTGCCAGCACAGGGGATACTAGCGACCTAACCTACGAGCAGTACTTC. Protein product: CASTGDTSDLTYEQYF.

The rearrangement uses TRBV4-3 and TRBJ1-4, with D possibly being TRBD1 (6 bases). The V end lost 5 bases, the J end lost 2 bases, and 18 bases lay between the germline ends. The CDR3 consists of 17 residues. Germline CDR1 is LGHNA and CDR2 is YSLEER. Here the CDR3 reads CASSEIARGPTNEKLFF. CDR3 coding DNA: TGCGCCAGCAGCGAAATTGCACGGGGGCCGACTAATGAAAAACTGTTTTTT.

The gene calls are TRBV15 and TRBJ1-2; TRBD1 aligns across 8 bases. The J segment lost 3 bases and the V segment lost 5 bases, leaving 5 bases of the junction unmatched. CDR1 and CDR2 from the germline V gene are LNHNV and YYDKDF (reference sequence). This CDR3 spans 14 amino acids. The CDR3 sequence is CATSPTTGDYGYTF. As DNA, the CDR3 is TGTGCCACCAGCCCCACGACAGGGGACTATGGCTACACCTTC.

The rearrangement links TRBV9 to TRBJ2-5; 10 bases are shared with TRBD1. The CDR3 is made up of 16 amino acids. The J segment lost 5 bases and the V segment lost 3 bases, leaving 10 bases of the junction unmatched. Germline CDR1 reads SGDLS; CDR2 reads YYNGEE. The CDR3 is CASSEGDRGGVETQYF. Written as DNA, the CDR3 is TGTGCCAGCAGCGAGGGGGACAGGGGAGGTGTGGAGACCCAGTACTTC.

The CDR3 DNA is TGCGCCAGCAGCTGGGGACAGGGTTTCAGCTCCGAGCAGTACTTC. It specifies CASSWGQGFSSEQYF. The chain joins TRBV5-1 to TRBJ2-7, with 9 nucleotides matching TRBD1. Trimming removed 3 bases from V and 6 bases from J; junction bases left unmatched: 10. Per germline, CDR1 SGHRS and CDR2 YFSETQ. CDR3 length: 15 amino acids.

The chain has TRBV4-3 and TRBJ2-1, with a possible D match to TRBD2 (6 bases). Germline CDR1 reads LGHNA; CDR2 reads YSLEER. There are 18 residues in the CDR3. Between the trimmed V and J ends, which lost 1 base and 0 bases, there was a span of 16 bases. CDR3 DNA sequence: TGCGCCAGCAGCCAAGGGGTAGCGGCGGTGAGCTCCTACAATGAGCAGTTCTTC. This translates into CASSQGVAAVSSYNEQFF.

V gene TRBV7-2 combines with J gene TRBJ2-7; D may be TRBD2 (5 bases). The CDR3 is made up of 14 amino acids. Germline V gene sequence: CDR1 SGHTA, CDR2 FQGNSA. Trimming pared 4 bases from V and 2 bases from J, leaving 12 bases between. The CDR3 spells CASSSASLPYEQYF. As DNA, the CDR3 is TGTGCCAGCAGCTCAGCTAGCTTACCCTACGAGCAGTACTTC. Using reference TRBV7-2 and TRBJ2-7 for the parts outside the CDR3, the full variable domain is GAGVSQSPSNKVTEKGKDVELRCDPISGHTALYWYRQSLGQGLEFLIYFQGNSAPDKSGLPSDRFSAERTGGSVSTLTIQRTQQEDSAVYLCASSSASLPYEQYFGPGTRLTVT.

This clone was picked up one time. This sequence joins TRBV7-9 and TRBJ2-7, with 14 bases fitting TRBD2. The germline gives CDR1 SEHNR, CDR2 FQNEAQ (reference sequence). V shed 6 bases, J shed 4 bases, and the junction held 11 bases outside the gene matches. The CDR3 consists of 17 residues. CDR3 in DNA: TGTGCCAGCAGTGGGACTAGCGGGAGCCCCAGCTTATACGAGCAGTACTTC. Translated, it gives CASSGTSGSPSLYEQYF. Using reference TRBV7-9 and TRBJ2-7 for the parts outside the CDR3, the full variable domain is DTGVSQNPRHKITKRGQNVTFRCDPISEHNRLYWYRQTLGQGPEFLTYFQNEAQLEKSRLLSDRFSAERPKGSFSTLEIQRTEQGDSAMYLCASSGTSGSPSLYEQYFGPGTRLTVT.

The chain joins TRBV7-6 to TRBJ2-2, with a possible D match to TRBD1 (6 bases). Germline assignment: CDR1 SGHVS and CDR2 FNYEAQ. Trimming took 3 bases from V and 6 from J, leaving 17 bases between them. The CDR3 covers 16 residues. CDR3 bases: TGTGCCAGCAGCTTGTTCCCAGGGGATATTGCCGGGGAGCTGTTTTTT. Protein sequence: CASSLFPGDIAGELFF.

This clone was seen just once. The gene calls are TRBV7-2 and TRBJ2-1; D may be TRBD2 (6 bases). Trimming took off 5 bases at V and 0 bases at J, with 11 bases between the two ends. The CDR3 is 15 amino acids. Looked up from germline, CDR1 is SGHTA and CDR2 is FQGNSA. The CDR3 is CASSPGVSSYNEQFF. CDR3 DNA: TGTGCCAGCAGCCCGGGAGTGAGCTCCTACAATGAGCAGTTCTTC.

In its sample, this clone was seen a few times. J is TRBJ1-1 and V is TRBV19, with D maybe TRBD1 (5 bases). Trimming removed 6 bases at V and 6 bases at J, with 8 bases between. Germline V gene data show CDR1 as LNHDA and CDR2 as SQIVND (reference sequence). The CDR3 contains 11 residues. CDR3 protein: CASRMGAEAFF. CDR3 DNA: TGTGCCAGTAGGATGGGGGCTGAAGCTTTCTTT.

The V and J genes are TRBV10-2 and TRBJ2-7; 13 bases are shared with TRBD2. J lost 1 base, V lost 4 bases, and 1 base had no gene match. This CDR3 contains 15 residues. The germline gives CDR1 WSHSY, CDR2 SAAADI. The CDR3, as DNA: TGCGCCAGCAGTGGGACTAGCGGGAGTTCCTACGAGCAGTACTTC. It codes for CASSGTSGSSYEQYF.

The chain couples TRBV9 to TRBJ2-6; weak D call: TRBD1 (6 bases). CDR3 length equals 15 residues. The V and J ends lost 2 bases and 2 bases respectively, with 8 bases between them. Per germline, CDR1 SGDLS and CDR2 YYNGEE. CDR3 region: CASSVSGAGANVLTF. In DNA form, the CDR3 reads TGTGCCAGCAGCGTGTCAGGGGCTGGGGCCAACGTCCTGACTTTC.

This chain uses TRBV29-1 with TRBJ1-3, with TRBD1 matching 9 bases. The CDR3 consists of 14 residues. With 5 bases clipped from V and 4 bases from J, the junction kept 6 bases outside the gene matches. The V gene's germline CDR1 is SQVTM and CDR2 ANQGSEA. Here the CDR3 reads CSVPGQGSGNTIYF. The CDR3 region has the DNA TGCAGCGTTCCTGGACAGGGGTCGGGAAACACCATATATTTT.

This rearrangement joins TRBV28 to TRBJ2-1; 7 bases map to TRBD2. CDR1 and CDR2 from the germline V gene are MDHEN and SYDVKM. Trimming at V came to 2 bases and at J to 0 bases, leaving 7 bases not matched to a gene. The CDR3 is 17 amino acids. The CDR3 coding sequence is TGTGCCAGCAGTTTACCCCTAGCGGAGAGCTCCTACAATGAGCAGTTCTTC. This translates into CASSLPLAESSYNEQFF.

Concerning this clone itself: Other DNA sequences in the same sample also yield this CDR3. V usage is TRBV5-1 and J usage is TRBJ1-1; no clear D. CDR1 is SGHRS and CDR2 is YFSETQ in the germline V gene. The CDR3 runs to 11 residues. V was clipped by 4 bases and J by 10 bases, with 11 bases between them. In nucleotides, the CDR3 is TGCGCCAGCAGCCTGGGCCGGGGAGCTTTCTTT. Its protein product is CASSLGRGAFF.

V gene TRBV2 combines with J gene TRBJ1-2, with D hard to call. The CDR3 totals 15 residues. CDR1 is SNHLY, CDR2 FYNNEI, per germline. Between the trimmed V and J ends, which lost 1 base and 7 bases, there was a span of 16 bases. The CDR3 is CASSEVTEPFPGYTF. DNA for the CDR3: TGTGCCAGCAGTGAAGTCACCGAACCGTTTCCTGGCTACACCTTC. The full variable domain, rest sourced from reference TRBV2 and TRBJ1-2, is EPEVTQTPSHQVTQMGQEVILRCVPISNHLYFYWYRQILGQKVEFLVSFYNNEISEKSEIFDDQFSVERPDGSNFTLKIRSTKLEDSAMYFCASSEVTEPFPGYTFGSGTRLTVV.

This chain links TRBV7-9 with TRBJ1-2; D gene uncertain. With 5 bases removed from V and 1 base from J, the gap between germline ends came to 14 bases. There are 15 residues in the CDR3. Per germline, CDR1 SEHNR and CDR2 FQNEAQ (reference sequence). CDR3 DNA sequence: TGTGCCAGCAGCCCATTACAGCGTTATAACTATGGCTACACCTTC. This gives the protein CASSPLQRYNYGYTF.

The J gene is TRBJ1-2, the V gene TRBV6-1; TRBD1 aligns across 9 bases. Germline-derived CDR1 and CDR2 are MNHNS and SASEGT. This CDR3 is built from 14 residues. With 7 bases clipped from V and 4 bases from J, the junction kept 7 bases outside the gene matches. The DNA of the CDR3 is TGTGCCAGCACCCCGGACAGGGGTATCTATGGCTACACCTTC. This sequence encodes CASTPDRGIYGYTF.

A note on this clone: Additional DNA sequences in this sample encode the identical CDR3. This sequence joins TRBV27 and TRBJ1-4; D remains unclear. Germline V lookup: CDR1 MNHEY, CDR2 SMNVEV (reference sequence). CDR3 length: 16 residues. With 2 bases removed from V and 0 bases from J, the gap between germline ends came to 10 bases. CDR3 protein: CASSLLPGPTNEKLFF. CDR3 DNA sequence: TGTGCCAGCAGTTTACTCCCGGGCCCAACTAATGAAAAACTGTTTTTT.

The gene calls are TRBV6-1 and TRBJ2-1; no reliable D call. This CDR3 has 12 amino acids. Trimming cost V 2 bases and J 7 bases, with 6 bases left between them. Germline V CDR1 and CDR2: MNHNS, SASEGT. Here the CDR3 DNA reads TGTGCCAGCAGTGAATACGGGAATGAGCAGTTCTTC. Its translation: CASSEYGNEQFF.

CDR3 DNA: TGTGCCAGCAGCACCCAAGGGGGCGGGAGGGCCTCCGGCGAGCAGTACTTC. Translated, it gives CASSTQGGGRASGEQYF. The chain employs TRBV9 and TRBJ2-7; 9 bases map to TRBD2. The V gene's germline CDR1 is SGDLS and CDR2 YYNGEE. This CDR3 spans 17 amino acids. Unmatched junction bases numbered 17, after V lost 4 bases and J lost 6 bases.

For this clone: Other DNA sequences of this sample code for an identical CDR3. The CDR3 nucleotides read TGTGCCAGCAGTTTGGGGGGTGGAACTGAAGCTTTCTTT. Residues: CASSLGGGTEAFF. The rearrangement uses TRBV28 and TRBJ1-1; D is possibly TRBD1 (5 bases). V shed 3 bases and J shed 5 bases, with 10 bases lying between them. This CDR3 has 13 amino acids. Germline values: CDR1 MDHEN, CDR2 SYDVKM.

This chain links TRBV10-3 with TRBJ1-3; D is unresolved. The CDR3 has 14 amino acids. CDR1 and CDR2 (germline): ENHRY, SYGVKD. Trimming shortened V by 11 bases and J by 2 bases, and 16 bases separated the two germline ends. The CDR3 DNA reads TGTGCCGTTCGCCTCGGCGGAACTGGAAACACCATATATTTT. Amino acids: CAVRLGGTGNTIYF.